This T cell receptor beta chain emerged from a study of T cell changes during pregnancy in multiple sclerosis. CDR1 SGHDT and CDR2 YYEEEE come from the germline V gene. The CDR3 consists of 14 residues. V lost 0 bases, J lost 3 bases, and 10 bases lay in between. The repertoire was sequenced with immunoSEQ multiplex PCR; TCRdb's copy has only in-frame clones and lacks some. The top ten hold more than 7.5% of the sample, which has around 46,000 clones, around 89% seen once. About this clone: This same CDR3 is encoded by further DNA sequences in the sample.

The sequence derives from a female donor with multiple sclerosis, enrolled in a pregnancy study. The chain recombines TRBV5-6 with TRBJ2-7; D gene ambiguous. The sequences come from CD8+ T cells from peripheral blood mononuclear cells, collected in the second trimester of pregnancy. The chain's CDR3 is CASSLGDRGYEQYF. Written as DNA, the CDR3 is TGTGCCAGCAGCTTGGGTGATAGAGGCTACGAGCAGTACTTC. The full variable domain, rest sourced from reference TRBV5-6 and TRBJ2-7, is DAGVTQSPTHLIKTRGQQVTLRCSPKSGHDTVSWYQQALGQGPQFIFQYYEEEERQRGNFPDRFSGHQFPNYSSELNVNALLLGDSALYLCASSLGDRGYEQYFGPGTRLTVT.